The TCR beta chain described here comes from a study of blood T cell repertoires in COVID-19. Germline V gives CDR1 SGHNT, CDR2 YENEEA. CDR3 length: 14 residues. Deletions cut 5 bases from V and 4 bases from J, with 14 bases between. Data came from immunoSEQ multiplex PCR; TCRdb stores just in-frame clones and leaves some out. The table records 170,000 or so clones, around nine tenths of them present only once. Seattle-derived patients entered the study during active infection and were followed longitudinally. V is TRBV11-3 and J is TRBJ1-1; perhaps TRBD1 as D (5 bases). Sequenced input: peripheral blood. This sequence was found in a man aged 55 to 70 with COVID-19, enrolled during active disease. CDR3 sequence (DNA): TGTGCCAGCAGCCCCCGGGCGGGGGGCACTGAAGCTTTCTTT. It encodes CASSPRAGGTEAFF.